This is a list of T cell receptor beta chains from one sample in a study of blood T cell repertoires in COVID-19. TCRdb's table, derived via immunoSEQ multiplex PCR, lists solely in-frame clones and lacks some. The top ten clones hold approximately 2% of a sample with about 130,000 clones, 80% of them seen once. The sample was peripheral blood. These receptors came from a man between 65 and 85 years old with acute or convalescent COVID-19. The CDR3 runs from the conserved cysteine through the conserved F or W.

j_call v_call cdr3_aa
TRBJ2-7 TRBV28 CASTPGGTAPYEQYF
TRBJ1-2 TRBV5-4 CASSPDRFGYTF
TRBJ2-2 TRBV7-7 CASSNPQRGGNTGELFF
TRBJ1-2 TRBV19 CASSDFRGRYGYTF
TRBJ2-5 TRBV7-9 CASSLVAGVETQYF
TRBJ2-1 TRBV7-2 CASSLTPGLLHEQFF
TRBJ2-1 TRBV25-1 CASSSGRQGRYNEQFF
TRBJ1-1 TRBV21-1 CASSRDRGDTEAFF
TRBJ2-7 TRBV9 CASSRGPTYEQYF
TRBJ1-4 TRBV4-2 CASTTGTANEKLFF
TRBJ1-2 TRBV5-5 CASSWRDRGDGYTF
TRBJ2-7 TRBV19 CASSIWTGGYYEQYF
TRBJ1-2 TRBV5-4 CASSLNTNYGYTF
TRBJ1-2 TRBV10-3 CAAEEDYGYTF
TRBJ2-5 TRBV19 CASTGGMKEETQYF
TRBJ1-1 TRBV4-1 CASSQGNRGINTEAFF
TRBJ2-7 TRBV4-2 CASSQEDQRGGYEQYF
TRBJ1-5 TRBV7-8 CASSLAIGGHSNQPQHF
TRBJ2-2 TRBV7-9 CASSLVPQGNTGELFF
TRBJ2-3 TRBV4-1 CASSQDRGSTDTQYF
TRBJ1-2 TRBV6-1 CASSEDTQNYGYTF
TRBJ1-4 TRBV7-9 CASSRDRGATNEKLFF
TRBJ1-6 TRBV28 CASFRDSDNSPLHF
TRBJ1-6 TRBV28 CASSFTHVIGSPLHF
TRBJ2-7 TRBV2 CASSGLEAPGSSYEQYF
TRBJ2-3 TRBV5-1 CASSDTGGTQYF
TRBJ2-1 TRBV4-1 CASSLLPLSSYNEQFF
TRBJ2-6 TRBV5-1 CASSPGQSPGANVLTF
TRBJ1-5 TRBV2 CATLPRRQGNQPQHF
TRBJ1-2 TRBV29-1 CSVHGQGGYNYGYTF
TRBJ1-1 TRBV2 CASSPQGTLNTEAFF
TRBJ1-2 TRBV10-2 CASRSTGNYGYTF
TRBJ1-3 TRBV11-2 CASSLAGVNTIYF
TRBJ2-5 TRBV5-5 CASSSGQGGETQYF
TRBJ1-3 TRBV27 CASSLTGVHGNTIYF
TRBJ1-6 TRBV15 CATSRGGGAATLHF
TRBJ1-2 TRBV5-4 CASSSNGDYTF
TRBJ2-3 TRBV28 CASRGSGGASDTQYF
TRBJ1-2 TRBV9 CASSVRPGQGLGHGYTF
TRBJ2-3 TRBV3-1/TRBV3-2 CASSQVRSGDRGLDTQYF
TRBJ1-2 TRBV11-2 CASSLTGRGYTF
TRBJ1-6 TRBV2 CASRSIYRPLNSPLHF